Given below is one T cell receptor beta chain in context. Its antigen is currently unknown. The sample belongs to a study of T cell responses to AZD1222 COVID-19 vaccine. Findings and caveats of the study: The reported proportion of spike-specific TCRs targeting unmutated variant regions was nearly half.

The protocol was immunoSEQ multiplex PCR, while the TCRdb copy is restricted to in-frame clones and leaves out a portion. Of about 81,000 clones in the sample, just over 85% were seen once. This CDR3 is 13 amino acids long. Germline CDR1 and CDR2: MDHEN and SYDVKM. J was trimmed by 6 bases and V by 5 bases; bases with no gene match: 4. The sample consisted of peripheral blood, taken 28 days after the second AZD1222 dose. The sequence was collected from an adult who received the AZD1222 COVID-19 vaccine. The gene calls are TRBV28 and TRBJ1-2, with 9 bases fitting TRBD1. The CDR3 loop reads CASSRTGVHGYTF. The DNA of the CDR3 is TGTGCCAGCAGTCGGACAGGGGTCCATGGCTACACCTTC.